This TCR beta chain was sequenced in a study of blood T cell repertoires in COVID-19. Study in general: The United States, Italy and Spain supplied acute and convalescent COVID-19 samples. The analysed material was cDNA or gDNA that came from T cells, B-cell-depleted T cells, or PBMCs.

Authors' analysis steps: Using reference gene primer amplification, nucleated cell counts were estimated. Some clones are missing from TCRdb's copy, which holds only in-frame ones; the method was immunoSEQ multiplex PCR. V and J calls and clone size come straight from that table; D and trimming were deduced from the DNA. The sample holds 100,000 to 110,000 clones, roughly 84% seen once. Trimming took off 2 bases at V and 1 base at J, with 11 bases between the two ends. The CDR3 spans 15 residues. Germline V lookup: CDR1 MNHEY, CDR2 SVGEGT. This TCR came from a man between 25 and 39 years old in a cohort sampled during active COVID-19. Material: peripheral blood. The rearrangement joins TRBV6-2 or TRBV6-3 to TRBJ2-5; weak D call: TRBD2 (6 bases). In DNA form, the CDR3 reads TGTGCCAGCAGTTACATGGGGGGAACCCAAGAGACCCAGTACTTC. Its protein product is CASSYMGGTQETQYF.